This record looks at one TCR beta chain sequence and its context. The data stem from a study of T cell changes during pregnancy in multiple sclerosis. Assay used: immunoSEQ multiplex PCR; TCRdb lists only in-frame clones, some missing. In the table there are some 100,000 clones, about 91% of which are singletons. The sequence came from a female donor with multiple sclerosis, enrolled in a pregnancy study. Specimen: peripheral blood, collected in the second trimester of pregnancy.

In DNA form, the CDR3 reads TGTGCCAGCAGAGCGGGAGTCACAGATACGCAGTATTTT. Protein sequence: CASRAGVTDTQYF. The chain links TRBV7-3 to TRBJ2-3; TRBD2 matches 8 bases. Unmatched junction bases numbered 1, after V lost 6 bases and J lost 2 bases. There are 13 residues in the CDR3. Germline CDR1 is SGHTA and CDR2 is FQGTGA.